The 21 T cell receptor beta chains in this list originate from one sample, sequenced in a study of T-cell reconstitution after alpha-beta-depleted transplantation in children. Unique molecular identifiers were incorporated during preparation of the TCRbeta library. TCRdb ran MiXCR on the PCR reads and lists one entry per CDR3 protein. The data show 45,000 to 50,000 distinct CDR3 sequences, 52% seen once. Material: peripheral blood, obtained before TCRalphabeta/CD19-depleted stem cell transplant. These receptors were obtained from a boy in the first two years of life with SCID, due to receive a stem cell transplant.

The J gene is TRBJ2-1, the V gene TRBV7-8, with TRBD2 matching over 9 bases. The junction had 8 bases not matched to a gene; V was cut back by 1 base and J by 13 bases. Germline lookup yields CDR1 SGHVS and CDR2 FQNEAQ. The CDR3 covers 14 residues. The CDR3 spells CASSLVPGGGVQFF. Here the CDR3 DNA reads TGTGCCAGCAGCTTAGTACCGGGCGGGGGGGTACAGTTCTTC.

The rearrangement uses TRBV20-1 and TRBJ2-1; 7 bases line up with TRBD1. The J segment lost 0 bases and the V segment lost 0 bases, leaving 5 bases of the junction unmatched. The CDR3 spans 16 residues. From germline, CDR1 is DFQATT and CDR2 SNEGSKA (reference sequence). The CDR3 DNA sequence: TGCAGTGCTAGAGATTTAACAGGGGCCTCCTACAATGAGCAGTTCTTC. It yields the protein CSARDLTGASYNEQFF.

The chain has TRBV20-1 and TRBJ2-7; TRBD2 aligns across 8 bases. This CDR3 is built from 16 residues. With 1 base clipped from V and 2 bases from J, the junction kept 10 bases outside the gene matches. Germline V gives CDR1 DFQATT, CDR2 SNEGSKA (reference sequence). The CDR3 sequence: CSARGGQRGPTYEQYF. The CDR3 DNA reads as TGCAGTGCTAGAGGGGGCCAGCGGGGGCCCACCTACGAGCAGTACTTC.

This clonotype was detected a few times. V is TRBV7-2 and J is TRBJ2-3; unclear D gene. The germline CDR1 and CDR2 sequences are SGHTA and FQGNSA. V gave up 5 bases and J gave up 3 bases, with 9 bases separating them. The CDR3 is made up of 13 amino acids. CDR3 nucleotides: TGTGCCAGCAGCCCGTACGGAACAGATACGCAGTATTTT. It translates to CASSPYGTDTQYF.

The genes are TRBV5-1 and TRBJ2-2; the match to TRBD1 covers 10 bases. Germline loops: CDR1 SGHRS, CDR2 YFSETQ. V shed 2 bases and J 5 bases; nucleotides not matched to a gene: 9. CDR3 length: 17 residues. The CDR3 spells CASSFYPGTGDTGELFF. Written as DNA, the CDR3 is TGCGCCAGCAGCTTTTATCCGGGGACAGGGGATACCGGGGAGCTGTTTTTT.

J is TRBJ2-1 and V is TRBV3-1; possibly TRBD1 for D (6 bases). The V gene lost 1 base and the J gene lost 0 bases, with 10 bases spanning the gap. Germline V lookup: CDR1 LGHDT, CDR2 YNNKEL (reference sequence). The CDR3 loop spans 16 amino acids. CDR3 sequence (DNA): TGTGCCAGCAGCCAAGCAGGGGTCAGCTCCTACAATGAGCAGTTCTTC. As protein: CASSQAGVSSYNEQFF.

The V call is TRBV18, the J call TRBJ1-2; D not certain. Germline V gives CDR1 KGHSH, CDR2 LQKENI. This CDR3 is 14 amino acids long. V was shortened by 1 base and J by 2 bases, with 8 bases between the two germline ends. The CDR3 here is CASSPQDFNYGYTF. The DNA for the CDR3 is TGTGCCAGCTCACCACAGGATTTCAACTATGGCTACACCTTC. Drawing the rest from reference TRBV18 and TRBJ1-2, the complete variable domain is NAGVMQNPRHLVRRRGQEARLRCSPMKGHSHVYWYRQLPEEGLKFMVYLQKENIIDESGMPKERFSAEFPKEGPSILRIQQVVRGDSAAYFCASSPQDFNYGYTFGSGTRLTVV.

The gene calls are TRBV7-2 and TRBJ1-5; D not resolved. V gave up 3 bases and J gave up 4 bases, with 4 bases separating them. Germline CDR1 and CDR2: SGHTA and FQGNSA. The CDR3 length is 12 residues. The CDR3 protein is CASSFLNQPQHF. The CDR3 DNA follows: TGTGCCAGCAGCTTTCTGAATCAGCCCCAGCATTTT.

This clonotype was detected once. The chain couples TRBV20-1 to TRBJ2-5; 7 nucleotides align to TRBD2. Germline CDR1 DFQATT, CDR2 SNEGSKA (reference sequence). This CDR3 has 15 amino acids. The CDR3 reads CSAETGTKVSETQYF. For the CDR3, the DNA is TGCAGCGCGGAAACCGGGACTAAGGTGTCGGAGACCCAGTACTTC.

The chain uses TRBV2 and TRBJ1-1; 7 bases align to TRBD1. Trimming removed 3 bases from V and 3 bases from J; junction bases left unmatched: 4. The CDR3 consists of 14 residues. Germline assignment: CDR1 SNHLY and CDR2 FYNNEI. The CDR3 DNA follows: TGTGCCAGCAGTGACCCGACAGGGTACACTGAAGCTTTCTTT. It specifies CASSDPTGYTEAFF.

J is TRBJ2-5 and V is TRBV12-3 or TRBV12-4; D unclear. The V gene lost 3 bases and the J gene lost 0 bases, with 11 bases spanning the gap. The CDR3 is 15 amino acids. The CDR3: CASSFRGQYQETQYF. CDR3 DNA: TGTGCCAGCAGTTTCCGTGGCCAGTACCAAGAGACCCAGTACTTC.

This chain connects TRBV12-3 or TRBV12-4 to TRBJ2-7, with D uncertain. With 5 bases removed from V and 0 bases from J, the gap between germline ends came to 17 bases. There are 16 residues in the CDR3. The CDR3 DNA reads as TGTGCCAGCAGTCCCCCGGGTTGGCAGCCCTCCTACGAGCAGTACTTC. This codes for CASSPPGWQPSYEQYF.

The CDR3, as DNA: TGTGCCAGCAGGTCCGGGACCTACAATGAGCAGTTCTTC. Amino acids: CASRSGTYNEQFF. The chain recombines TRBV7-9 with TRBJ2-1; TRBD2 might be the D (5 bases). Per germline, CDR1 SEHNR and CDR2 FQNEAQ (reference sequence). The CDR3 length is 13 residues. With 6 bases removed from V and 2 bases from J, the gap between germline ends came to 8 bases.

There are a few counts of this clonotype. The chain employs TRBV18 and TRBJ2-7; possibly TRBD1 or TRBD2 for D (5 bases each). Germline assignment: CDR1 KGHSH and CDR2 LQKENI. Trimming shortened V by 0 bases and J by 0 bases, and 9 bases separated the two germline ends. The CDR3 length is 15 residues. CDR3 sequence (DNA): TGTGCCAGCTCACCACCCGGGACCGTCTCCTACGAGCAGTACTTC. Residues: CASSPPGTVSYEQYF.

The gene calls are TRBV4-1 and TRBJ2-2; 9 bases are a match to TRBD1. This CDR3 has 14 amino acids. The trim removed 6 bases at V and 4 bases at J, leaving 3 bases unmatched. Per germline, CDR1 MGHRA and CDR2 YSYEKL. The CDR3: CASRRTGATGELFF. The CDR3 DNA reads TGCGCCAGCAGGCGGACAGGGGCCACCGGGGAGCTGTTTTTT.

CDR3 in amino acids: CASSSSGGADTQYF. In DNA, the CDR3 is TGCGCCAGCAGCTCTAGCGGGGGGGCGGATACGCAGTATTTT. The V and J genes are TRBV5-1 and TRBJ2-3, with 12 bases matching TRBD2. V was clipped by 3 bases and J by 6 bases; unmatched bases: 2. The length of the CDR3 is 14 residues. The germline V gene has CDR1 SGHRS and CDR2 YFSETQ.

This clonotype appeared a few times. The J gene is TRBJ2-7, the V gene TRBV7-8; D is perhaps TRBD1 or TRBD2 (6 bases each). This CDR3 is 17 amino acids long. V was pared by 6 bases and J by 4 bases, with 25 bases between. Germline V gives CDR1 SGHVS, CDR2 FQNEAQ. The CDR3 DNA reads TGTGCCAGCAGTTCAGGCCTCATGGGGGGCCTAGGGTACGAGCAGTACTTC. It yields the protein CASSSGLMGGLGYEQYF.

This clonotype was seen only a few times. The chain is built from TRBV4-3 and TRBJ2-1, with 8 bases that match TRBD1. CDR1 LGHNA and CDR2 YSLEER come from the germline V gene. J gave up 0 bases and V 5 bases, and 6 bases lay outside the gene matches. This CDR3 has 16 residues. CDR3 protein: CASSAQGTGSYNEQFF. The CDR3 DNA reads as TGCGCCAGCAGCGCGCAGGGGACAGGCTCCTACAATGAGCAGTTCTTC.

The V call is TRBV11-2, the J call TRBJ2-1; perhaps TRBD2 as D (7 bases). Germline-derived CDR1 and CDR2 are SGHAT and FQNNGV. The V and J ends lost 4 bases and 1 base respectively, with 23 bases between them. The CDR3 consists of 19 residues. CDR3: CASSSIARGPAQSYNEQFF. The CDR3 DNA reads TGTGCCAGCAGCTCAATAGCGCGGGGGCCTGCTCAATCCTACAATGAGCAGTTCTTC.

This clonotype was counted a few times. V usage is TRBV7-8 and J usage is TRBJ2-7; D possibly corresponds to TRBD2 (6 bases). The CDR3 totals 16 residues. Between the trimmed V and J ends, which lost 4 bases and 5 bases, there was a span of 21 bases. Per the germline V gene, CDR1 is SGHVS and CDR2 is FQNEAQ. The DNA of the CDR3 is TGTGCCAGCAGCTCCATAGGGGCCGGAGGGTCCCACGAGCAGTACTTC. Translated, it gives CASSSIGAGGSHEQYF.

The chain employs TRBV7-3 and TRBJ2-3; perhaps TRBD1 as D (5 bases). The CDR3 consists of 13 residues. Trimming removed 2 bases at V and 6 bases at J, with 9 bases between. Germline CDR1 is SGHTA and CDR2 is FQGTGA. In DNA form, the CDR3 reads TGTGCCAGCAGCTTATTAGCAGGGGATACGCAGTATTTT. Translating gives CASSLLAGDTQYF.